The 29 T cell receptor beta chains in this list originate from one sample, sequenced in a study of CD8 T cells in ankylosing spondylitis. Study-level results: Blood of patients with ankylosing spondylitis appeared to be characterized by a TCR beta motif of fewer than 10 highly homologous variants.

TCRdb reanalysed the 5' RACE reads using MiXCR and keeps one entry per CDR3 protein. The repertoire consists of about 500,000 distinct CDR3 sequences, with approximately 5.3% occurring once and the leading ten covering under 4.5%. These receptors' antigens are unknown. The sample comprised blood, either unsorted or a sorted T cell fraction (not recorded which). These receptors were taken from a male donor with ankylosing spondylitis.

This clonotype has a count of ten or more. The rearrangement uses TRBV7-9 and TRBJ1-1; D is ambiguous. V gave up 1 base and J gave up 4 bases, with 4 bases separating them. This CDR3 region has 12 residues. Germline V gene lookup returns CDR1 SEHNR and CDR2 FQNEAQ (reference sequence). The CDR3 DNA is TGTGCCAGCAGCTTAGATACCACTGAAGCTTTCTTT. Encoded protein: CASSLDTTEAFF.

This clonotype was seen repeatedly, ten times or more. The V gene is TRBV5-1, the J gene TRBJ2-5; D not certain. Trimming removed 4 bases from V and 2 bases from J, with 3 bases in between. Germline CDR1 SGHRS, CDR2 YFSETQ. This CDR3 is 11 amino acids long. The CDR3 loop is CASSVQETQYF. Written as DNA, the CDR3 is TGCGCCAGCAGCGTTCAAGAGACCCAGTACTTC. Variable domain in full (rest from reference TRBV5-1 and TRBJ2-5): KAGVTQTPRYLIKTRGQQVTLSCSPISGHRSVSWYQQTPGQGLQFLFEYFSETQRNKGNFPGRFSGRQFSNSRSEMNVSTLELGDSALYLCASSVQETQYFGPGTRLLVL.

This chain connects TRBV20-1 to TRBJ1-1; 7 bases match TRBD1. J gave up 5 bases and V 4 bases, and 16 bases lay outside the gene matches. Germline-derived CDR1 and CDR2 are DFQATT and SNEGSKA (reference sequence). The CDR3 loop spans 16 amino acids. This CDR3 reads CSANLPGDSKGTEAFF. CDR3 nucleotide sequence: TGCAGTGCTAATCTGCCCGGGGACAGTAAAGGAACTGAAGCTTTCTTT.

Ten or more counts support this clonotype. This rearrangement joins TRBV4-3 to TRBJ1-4, with 10 bases aligning to TRBD1. This CDR3 is 17 amino acids long. Germline CDR1 and CDR2: LGHNA and YSLEER. V was pared by 4 bases and J by 2 bases, with 7 bases of the junction left unmatched. The CDR3 loop reads CASSPGQGIKTNEKLFF. CDR3 nucleotide sequence: TGCGCCAGCAGCCCGGGACAGGGGATCAAGACTAATGAAAAACTGTTTTTT.

This clonotype occurred many times. This chain's CDR3 is CASSGISGGPQYF. Written as DNA, the CDR3 is TGTGCCAGCAGCGGTATTAGCGGGGGGCCCCAGTATTTT. The V call is TRBV7-2, the J call TRBJ2-3; the match to TRBD2 covers 10 bases. The junction had 8 bases not matched to a gene; V was cut back by 5 bases and J by 12 bases. The CDR3 loop spans 13 amino acids. The V gene's germline CDR1 is SGHTA and CDR2 FQGNSA.

This clonotype has just a few counts. This sequence joins TRBV24-1 and TRBJ2-1; D is ambiguous. This CDR3 comprises 17 residues. Trimming removed 2 bases from V and 0 bases from J, with 13 bases in between. CDR1 and CDR2 from the germline V gene are KGHDR and SFDVKD. This chain's CDR3 is CATSDSVLRSSYNEQFF. In DNA form, the CDR3 reads TGTGCCACCAGTGATTCCGTGTTACGCAGCTCCTACAATGAGCAGTTCTTC.

This clonotype was counted many times. J is TRBJ2-5 and V is TRBV7-8, with a tentative D call TRBD1 (6 bases). Deletions cut 5 bases from V and 5 bases from J, with 15 bases between. The CDR3 is 14 residues long. Germline values: CDR1 SGHVS, CDR2 FQNEAQ. The CDR3 sequence is CASSRVGALETQYF. In DNA, the CDR3 is TGTGCCAGCAGCCGAGTGGGGGCACTGGAGACCCAGTACTTC.

At least ten counts were recorded for this clonotype. The gene calls are TRBV15 and TRBJ2-7; a weak D match, TRBD2 (5 bases). Trimming cost V 2 bases and J 2 bases, with 16 bases left between them. This CDR3 comprises 16 residues. Germline CDR1 reads LNHNV; CDR2 reads YYDKDF (reference sequence). The CDR3 DNA is TGTGCCACCAGCAGATTCTCTAGCAAAGGAGCCTACGAGCAGTACTTC. Translating gives CATSRFSSKGAYEQYF.

At least ten counts were recorded for this clonotype. The chain joins TRBV6-5 to TRBJ2-5, with 10 bases that match TRBD1. This CDR3 region has 15 residues. CDR1 is MNHEY, CDR2 SVGAGI, per germline. With 4 bases clipped from V and 3 bases from J, the junction kept 5 bases outside the gene matches. The CDR3 sequence is CASSWDRGSEETQYF. The DNA for the CDR3 is TGTGCCAGCAGTTGGGACAGGGGTTCGGAAGAGACCCAGTACTTC.

This clonotype appeared many times. The V and J genes are TRBV6-1 and TRBJ1-6, with D uncertain. This CDR3 contains 14 residues. Per germline, CDR1 MNHNS and CDR2 SASEGT. V was clipped by 7 bases and J by 5 bases, with 12 bases between them. The CDR3 region is CASKWELDNSPLHF. The CDR3 DNA reads TGTGCCAGCAAATGGGAGCTCGATAATTCACCCCTCCACTTT.

In this sample, this clonotype turned up many times. This sequence joins TRBV7-2 and TRBJ2-7, with TRBD1 as a possible D gene (6 bases). CDR3 size: 15 residues. Trimming took 3 bases from V and 0 from J, leaving 12 bases between them. The germline V gene has CDR1 SGHTA and CDR2 FQGNSA. CDR3 amino acids: CASSLGALFSYEQYF. CDR3 nucleotide sequence: TGTGCCAGCAGCTTGGGGGCACTATTCTCCTACGAGCAGTACTTC.

The gene calls are TRBV2 and TRBJ2-5; TRBD2 matches 13 bases. The V segment lost 5 bases and the J segment 5 bases; nucleotides outside the gene matches: 8. The CDR3 totals 16 residues. CDR1 and CDR2 from the germline V gene are SNHLY and FYNNEI. Here the CDR3 reads CASSRGTSGMGETQYF. In DNA form, the CDR3 reads TGTGCCAGCAGTCGTGGGACTAGCGGGATGGGGGAGACCCAGTACTTC.

The J gene is TRBJ2-1, the V gene TRBV7-9; 9 bases align to TRBD2. The CDR3 extends over 15 amino acids. V shed 3 bases and J 5 bases; nucleotides not matched to a gene: 5. The germline CDR1 and CDR2 sequences are SEHNR and FQNEAQ (reference sequence). CDR3 loop: CASSFASGIHNEQFF. CDR3 sequence (DNA): TGTGCCAGCAGCTTTGCTAGCGGGATACACAATGAGCAGTTCTTC.

This clonotype was recorded many times. The chain has TRBV7-9 and TRBJ1-5, with 7 bases lining up with TRBD1. This CDR3 has 15 amino acids. Germline assignment: CDR1 SEHNR and CDR2 FQNEAQ (reference sequence). After removal of 6 bases from V and 5 bases from J, the junction contained 10 bases not matched to a gene. The CDR3 sequence is CASSSEQGSYQPQHF. CDR3 in DNA: TGTGCCAGCAGTTCCGAACAGGGGAGCTATCAGCCCCAGCATTTT.

This clonotype was seen ten or more times. This rearrangement joins TRBV29-1 to TRBJ1-5; D remains unclear. CDR3 size: 13 residues. Germline CDR1 reads SQVTM; CDR2 reads ANQGSEA. Trimming removed 4 bases from V and 6 bases from J, with 13 bases in between. This CDR3 is CSVVVLRGQPQHF. CDR3 bases: TGCAGCGTTGTAGTACTACGGGGTCAGCCCCAGCATTTT.

This clonotype was found a few times. The chain combines TRBV6-2 or TRBV6-3 with TRBJ2-7, with 13 positions matching TRBD2. The length of the CDR3 is 13 residues. J lost 5 bases, V lost 8 bases, and 3 bases had no gene match. Per the germline V gene, CDR1 is MNHEY and CDR2 is SVGEGT. This CDR3 reads CASRTSGRNEQYF. The CDR3 DNA is TGTGCCAGCCGGACTAGCGGGAGAAACGAGCAGTACTTC.

This clonotype was recorded many times. Here the CDR3 reads CAISSGLPNYGYTF. The CDR3 region has the DNA TGTGCCATCAGTTCAGGACTGCCAAACTATGGCTACACCTTC. This sequence joins TRBV10-3 and TRBJ1-2; D not certain. The CDR3 consists of 14 residues. The V gene's germline CDR1 is ENHRY and CDR2 SYGVKD. Trimming removed 5 bases from V and 2 bases from J, with 12 bases in between.

This clonotype was observed many times. The chain couples TRBV12-3 or TRBV12-4 to TRBJ1-1; 7 positions match TRBD1. CDR3 length: 14 amino acids. V dropped 4 bases and J dropped 8; count of bases not matched to a gene: 10. The DNA of the CDR3 is TGTGCCAGCAGTTCGGCCGGGACAGTTTTAGAAGCTTTCTTT. Amino acid sequence: CASSSAGTVLEAFF.

At least ten counts were recorded for this clonotype. This chain links TRBV5-1 with TRBJ2-2; tentative D call: TRBD1 (6 bases). The ends were cut back, 3 bases at V and 7 bases at J, with 10 bases in the middle. The CDR3 has 13 residues. Germline CDR1 is SGHRS and CDR2 is YFSETQ. DNA for the CDR3: TGCGCCAGCAGCTGGGACATAAGCGGGGAGCTGTTTTTT. This gives the protein CASSWDISGELFF.

This clonotype came up many times. The chain combines TRBV20-1 with TRBJ1-6; the D is unclear. Trimming left V 0 bases short and J 7 bases short, with 13 bases between. The germline V gene encodes CDR1 DFQATT and CDR2 SNEGSKA (reference sequence). The CDR3 extends over 15 amino acids. CDR3 DNA: TGCAGTGCTAGAGATCCCACAACGGGGAATTCACCCCTCCACTTT. It codes for CSARDPTTGNSPLHF.

In this sample, this clonotype turned up many times. The chain uses TRBV20-1 and TRBJ2-5, with a weak D call TRBD2 (5 bases). The CDR3 is made up of 13 amino acids. Trimming pared 7 bases from V and 3 bases from J, leaving 15 bases between. Germline CDR1 is DFQATT and CDR2 is SNEGSKA (reference sequence). The CDR3, as DNA: TGCAGTGTTGAGCGGAACTCCGAAGAGACCCAGTACTTC. This codes for CSVERNSEETQYF.

V is TRBV20-1 and J is TRBJ2-7; 12 nucleotides line up with TRBD2. Germline assignment: CDR1 DFQATT and CDR2 SNEGSKA (reference sequence). Trimming removed 0 bases from V and 6 bases from J; junction bases left unmatched: 3. The CDR3 length is 14 residues. Written as DNA, the CDR3 is TGCAGTGCTAGAGATCCTAGCGGGAGGGGCGAGCAGTACTTC. It translates to CSARDPSGRGEQYF.

The table lists this clonotype with many counts. The chain uses TRBV6-2 or TRBV6-3 and TRBJ2-7; D ambiguous. Germline V gene lookup returns CDR1 MNHEY and CDR2 SVGEGT. The CDR3 is made up of 12 amino acids. V lost 4 bases and J lost 4, with 8 bases in between. CDR3: CASSWDTYEQYF. CDR3 nucleotides: TGTGCCAGCAGTTGGGATACATACGAGCAGTACTTC.

This clonotype was seen at least ten times. The chain is built from TRBV7-8 and TRBJ1-4, with D perhaps TRBD1 (5 bases). CDR1 and CDR2 from the germline V gene are SGHVS and FQNEAQ. V lost 5 bases and J 13 bases, leaving 17 bases between the germline ends. CDR3 length: 13 amino acids. Written as DNA, the CDR3 is TGTGCCAGCAGCCCGCTCAGGGCCCAGGGACTGTTTTTT. Translation gives CASSPLRAQGLFF.

The chain has TRBV18 and TRBJ2-6; TRBD1 is a possible D gene (6 bases). V lost 0 bases and J 0 bases, leaving 18 bases between the germline ends. Germline V gives CDR1 KGHSH, CDR2 LQKENI. This CDR3 contains 20 residues. The CDR3 is CASSPPGSRDIYSGANVLTF. CDR3 in DNA: TGTGCCAGCTCACCACCGGGGTCCCGGGACATCTACTCTGGGGCCAACGTCCTGACTTTC.

This clonotype was seen many times. The V and J genes are TRBV11-3 and TRBJ2-1; 8 bases are a match to TRBD2. Germline-derived CDR1 and CDR2 are SGHNT and YENEEA. The length of the CDR3 is 13 residues. V shed 6 bases and J 7 bases; nucleotides not matched to a gene: 5. The CDR3 region has the DNA TGTGCCAGCAGATTGGCGGGAGGTAATGAGCAGTTCTTC. It yields the protein CASRLAGGNEQFF.

This clonotype was seen ten or more times. V gene TRBV11-1 combines with J gene TRBJ2-1, with D unclear. The CDR3 runs 18 residues. Looked up from germline, CDR1 is SGHAT and CDR2 is FQDESV (reference sequence). Trimming pared 4 bases from V and 3 bases from J, leaving 22 bases between. The CDR3 DNA reads TGTGCCAGCAGCTCCCTAGTTTCCGGGTTAGGTGGCTACAATGAGCAGTTCTTC. Amino acids: CASSSLVSGLGGYNEQFF.

The V and J genes are TRBV18 and TRBJ2-7; possible D gene TRBD2, 5 bases. The CDR3 consists of 13 residues. The germline V gene has CDR1 KGHSH and CDR2 LQKENI. The V end lost 3 bases, the J end lost 4 bases, and 10 bases lay between the germline ends. The CDR3 nucleotides are TGTGCCAGCTCACCTTATGAGGGATACGAGCAGTACTTC. The encoded protein is CASSPYEGYEQYF. The full variable domain, in which reference TRBV18 and TRBJ2-7 provide the parts outside the CDR3, is NAGVMQNPRHLVRRRGQEARLRCSPMKGHSHVYWYRQLPEEGLKFMVYLQKENIIDESGMPKERFSAEFPKEGPSILRIQQVVRGDSAAYFCASSPYEGYEQYFGPGTRLTVT.

This clonotype came up many times. V usage is TRBV7-9 and J usage is TRBJ1-5; a possible D gene is TRBD1 (5 bases). This CDR3 contains 14 residues. Germline values: CDR1 SEHNR, CDR2 FQNEAQ (reference sequence). Trimming stripped 1 base from V and 4 bases from J, with 8 bases between. CDR3 amino acids: CASSLVGPNQPQHF. The CDR3 DNA sequence: TGTGCCAGCAGCTTAGTGGGGCCAAATCAGCCCCAGCATTTT.